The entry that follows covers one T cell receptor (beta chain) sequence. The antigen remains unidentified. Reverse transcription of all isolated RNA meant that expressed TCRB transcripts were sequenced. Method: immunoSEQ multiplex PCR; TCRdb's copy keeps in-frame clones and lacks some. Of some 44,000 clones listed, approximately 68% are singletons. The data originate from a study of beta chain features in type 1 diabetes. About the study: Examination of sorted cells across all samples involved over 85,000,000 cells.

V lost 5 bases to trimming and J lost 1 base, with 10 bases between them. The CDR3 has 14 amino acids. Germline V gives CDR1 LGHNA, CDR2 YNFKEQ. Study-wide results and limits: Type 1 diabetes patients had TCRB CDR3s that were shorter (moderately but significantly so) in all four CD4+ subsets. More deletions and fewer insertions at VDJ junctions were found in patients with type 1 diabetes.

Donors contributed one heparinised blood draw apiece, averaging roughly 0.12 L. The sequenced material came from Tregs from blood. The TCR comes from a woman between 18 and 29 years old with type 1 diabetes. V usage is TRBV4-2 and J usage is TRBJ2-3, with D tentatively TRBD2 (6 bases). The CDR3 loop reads CASSSSEGTDTQYF. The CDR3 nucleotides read TGTGCCAGCAGCTCTAGCGAGGGCACAGATACGCAGTATTTT.